Detailed here is one T cell receptor beta chain. Sequenced patients had shown CD8+CD57+ cell expansion by flow cytometry. Among the patients, all had severe acquired aplastic anemia. Blood was sampled before the patients had received any therapy. The source of the sample is a study of CD8+CD57+ T cells in acquired aplastic anemia. The wider study: The sorted CD4+ and CD8+ cells yielded an average around 3.2 ug of DNA.

Trimming pared 6 bases from V and 0 bases from J, leaving 12 bases between. Germline CDR1 DFQATT, CDR2 SNEGSKA (reference sequence). The CDR3 consists of 14 residues. The use of genomic DNA as template underpinned the TCR beta VDJ and CDR3 profiling. Each CDR3 protein is one row after TCRdb ran MiXCR on the reads. Among 220,000 or so distinct CDR3 sequences listed, approximately 65% were seen once. The sample consisted of sorted CD4+, CD8+, or CD8+CD57+ T cells (not recorded which) from PBMCs. The rearrangement links TRBV20-1 to TRBJ1-5; D not certain. The TCR originated in a human donor with aplastic anemia. CDR3: CSASTVYSNQPQHF. Here the CDR3 DNA reads TGCAGTGCGTCTACGGTGTATAGCAATCAGCCCCAGCATTTT.